These 5 T cell receptor beta chains were all obtained from the same sample, sequenced in a study of tumor and adjacent non-tumor tissue in lung cancer. No cell sorting was done before RNA was extracted from the tissue. The library came from three nested PCR rounds adapted from ARM-PCR protocols. TCRdb analysed the multiplex PCR reads with MiXCR anew, one entry per CDR3 protein. Of about 70,000 distinct CDR3 sequences detected, 73% appear once; the ten largest clones hold roughly 27%. Material: lung tumor tissue. The receptors here all came from a man in his 60s with non-small cell lung cancer.

This clonotype has just a few counts. At one end the junction does not follow the germline gene, possibly because of a read error. The V call is TRBV11-2, the J call TRBJ1-3; D perhaps matches TRBD1 (6 bases). The CDR3 length is 14 residues. Germline V gene data show CDR1 as SGHAT and CDR2 as FQNNGV. The CDR3, as DNA: TGTGCCAACAGCCCCGGACAGTCGGGAAACACCATATATTTT. Protein product: CANSPGQSGNTIYF. Full variable domain (rest looked up from reference TRBV11-2 and TRBJ1-3): EAGVAQSPRYKIIEKRQSVAFWCNPISGHATLYWYQQILGQGPKLLIQFQNNGVVDDSQLPKDRFSAERLKGVDSTLKIQPAKLEDSAVYLCANSPGQSGNTIYFGEGSWLTVV.

Remarks on this clonotype: One end of the junction is discordant with germline, which a read error may explain. The CDR3 sequence is CVSSLEREREQFF. The CDR3 coding sequence is TGTGTCAGCAGTTTGGAAAGGGAGCGGGAGCAGTTCTTC. The chain carries TRBV5-5 and TRBJ2-1; tentatively, D is TRBD2 (5 bases). The CDR3 runs 13 residues. From germline, CDR1 is SGHKS and CDR2 YYEKEE (reference sequence).

About this clonotype itself: A much larger clone differs from this one at a single base, so this may be a read error. This chain joins TRBV10-2 and TRBJ2-7; D is unresolved. The CDR3 is 11 residues long. Germline-derived CDR1 and CDR2 are WSHSY and SAAADI. The CDR3 here is CVSSPADEQYF. The CDR3 DNA reads TGCGTCAGCAGCCCGGCGGACGAGCAGTACTTC.

Worth noting for this clonotype: At one boundary the junction diverges from the germline segment, which might be a read error. The chain is built from TRBV12-5 and TRBJ1-1; TRBD1 is a possible D gene (6 bases). This CDR3 region has 19 residues. The germline V gene encodes CDR1 LGHNT and CDR2 FRNRAP. CDR3 sequence: CASGLEISGQSLSNAEAFF. In DNA, the CDR3 is TGTGCTAGTGGTTTGGAGATTTCTGGACAGAGCTTATCGAACGCTGAAGCTTTCTTT.

The genes are TRBV6-6 and TRBJ1-5, with 9 bases that match TRBD1. The germline gives CDR1 MNHNY, CDR2 SVGAGI (reference sequence). J gave up 6 bases and V 7 bases, and 13 bases lay outside the gene matches. The CDR3 contains 16 residues. This chain's CDR3 is CASKSGQGSLAQPQHF. The CDR3 DNA reads TGTGCCAGCAAGAGCGGACAGGGGTCCCTCGCTCAGCCCCAGCATTTT.